A single T cell receptor beta chain is shown here with its context. The antigen remains undetermined. Germline V CDR1 and CDR2: SGHRS, YFSETQ. The CDR3 has 12 residues. V trimming: 3 bases; J trimming: 10 bases; junction bases outside the gene matches: 3. The data are from a study of beta chain features in type 1 diabetes. Broader study findings: The study found moderately but significantly shorter TCRB CDR3s in all four CD4+ subsets of Type 1 diabetes patients.

One heparinised draw, averaging roughly 110 mL, was taken per donor. Sorting gave populations that all exceeded 95% purity. Every bit of the isolated RNA underwent reverse transcription, so sequencing read expressed TCRB transcripts. The repertoire was sequenced with immunoSEQ multiplex PCR; TCRdb's copy has only in-frame clones and lacks some. The repertoire includes 310,000 or so clones, about 15% of them detected once, and 0.015% to 0.019% sits in the top ten. The source material was naive CD4+ T cells from blood. The chain employs TRBV5-1 and TRBJ2-1; 8 bases line up with TRBD2. This receptor was identified in a man between 18 and 29 years old with type 1 diabetes. CDR3 amino acids: CASSWSGSEQFF. For the CDR3, the DNA is TGCGCCAGCAGCTGGAGCGGGAGCGAGCAGTTCTTC.